This T cell receptor beta chain came from a study of T-cell reconstitution after alpha-beta-depleted transplantation in children. During its preparation, the TCRbeta library received unique molecular identifiers. TCRdb independently ran MiXCR on the PCR reads; one entry per CDR3 protein. The sample comprises roughly 500,000 distinct CDR3 sequences, more than 9% of which are singletons, and 2% rests with the top ten. Germline values: CDR1 GTSNPN, CDR2 SVGIG (reference sequence). J gave up 12 bases and V 1 base, and 10 bases lay outside the gene matches. The CDR3 totals 14 residues. This clonotype showed up just a few times. Its target is not known. Findings and caveats of the study: About two months after transplant, alpha-beta T cells reportedly came from several hundred expanded graft clones. The origin of high day-60 TCRbeta diversity in some patients lay in surviving recipient T cells and thymic progenitors. Diversity and T-cell counts at one year after transplant derived mostly from new T cells.

The receptor's source is a child aged 2 to 15 with inherited bone marrow failure, due to receive a stem cell transplant. The genes are TRBV30 and TRBJ2-1; TRBD2 aligns across 9 bases. Sequenced material: PBMCs, taken before TCRalphabeta/CD19-depleted stem cell transplant. Written as DNA, the CDR3 is TGTGCCTGGAGTGGGAGTCTAGCGGGAATGGGGCAGTTCTTC. Translating gives CAWSGSLAGMGQFF.